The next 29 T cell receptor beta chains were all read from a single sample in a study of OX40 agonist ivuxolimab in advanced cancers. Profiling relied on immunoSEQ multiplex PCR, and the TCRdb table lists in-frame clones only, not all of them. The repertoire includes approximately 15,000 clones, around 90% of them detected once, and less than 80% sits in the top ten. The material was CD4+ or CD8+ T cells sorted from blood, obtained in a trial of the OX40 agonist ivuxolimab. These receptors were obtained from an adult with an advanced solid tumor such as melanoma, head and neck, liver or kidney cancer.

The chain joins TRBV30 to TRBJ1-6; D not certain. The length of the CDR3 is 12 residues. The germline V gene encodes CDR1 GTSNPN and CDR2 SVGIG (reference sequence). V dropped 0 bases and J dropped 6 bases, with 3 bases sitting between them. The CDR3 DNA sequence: TGTGCCTGGAGTGTACCTAATTCACCCCTCCACTTT. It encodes CAWSVPNSPLHF.

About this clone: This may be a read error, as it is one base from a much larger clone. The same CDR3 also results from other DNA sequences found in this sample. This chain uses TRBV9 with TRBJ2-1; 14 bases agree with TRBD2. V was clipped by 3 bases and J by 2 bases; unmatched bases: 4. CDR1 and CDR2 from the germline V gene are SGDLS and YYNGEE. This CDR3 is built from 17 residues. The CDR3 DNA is TGTGCCAGCAGCGCACCGGGACTAGCGGGGGCCTACAATGAGCAGTTCTTC. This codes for CASSAPGLAGAYNEQFF.

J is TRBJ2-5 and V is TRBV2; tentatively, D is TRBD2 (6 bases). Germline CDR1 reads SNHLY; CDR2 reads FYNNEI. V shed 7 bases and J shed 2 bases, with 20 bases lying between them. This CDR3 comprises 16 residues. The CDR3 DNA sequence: TGTGCCAGCATCATAGGTGGGGGGTCTTATCAAGAGACCCAGTACTTC. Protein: CASIIGGGSYQETQYF.

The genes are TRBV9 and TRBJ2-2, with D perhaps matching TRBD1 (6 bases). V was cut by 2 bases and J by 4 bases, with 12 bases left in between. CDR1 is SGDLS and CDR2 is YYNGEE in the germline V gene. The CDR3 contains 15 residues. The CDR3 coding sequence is TGTGCCAGCAGCGTGTACAGGGCAGGCACCGGGGAGCTGTTTTTT. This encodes CASSVYRAGTGELFF.

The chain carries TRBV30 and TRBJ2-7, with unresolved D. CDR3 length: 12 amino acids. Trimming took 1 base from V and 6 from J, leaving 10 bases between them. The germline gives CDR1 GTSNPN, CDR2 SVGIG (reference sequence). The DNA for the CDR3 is TGTGCCTGGAGTGCCACCTCCCCCGAGCAGTACTTC. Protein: CAWSATSPEQYF.

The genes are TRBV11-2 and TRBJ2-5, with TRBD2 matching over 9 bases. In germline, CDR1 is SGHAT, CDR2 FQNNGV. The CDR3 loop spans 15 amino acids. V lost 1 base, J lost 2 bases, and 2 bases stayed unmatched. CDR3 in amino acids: CASSLGAGGQETQYF. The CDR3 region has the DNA TGTGCCAGCAGCTTAGGAGCGGGGGGACAAGAGACCCAGTACTTC.

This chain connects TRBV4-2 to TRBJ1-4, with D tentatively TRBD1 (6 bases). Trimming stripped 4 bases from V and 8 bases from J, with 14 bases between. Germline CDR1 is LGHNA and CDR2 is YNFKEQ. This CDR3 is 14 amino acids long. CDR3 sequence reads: CASSPGGGGEKLFF. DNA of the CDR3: TGTGCCAGCAGCCCCGGGGGGGGCGGCGAAAAACTGTTTTTT.

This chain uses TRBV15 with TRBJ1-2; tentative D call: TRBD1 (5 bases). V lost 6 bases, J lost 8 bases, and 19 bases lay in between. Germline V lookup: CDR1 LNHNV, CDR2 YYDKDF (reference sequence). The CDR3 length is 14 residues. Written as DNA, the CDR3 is TGTGCCACCAGGCCCCTAGGAGGGGAGAAGGGCTACACCTTC. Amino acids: CATRPLGGEKGYTF.

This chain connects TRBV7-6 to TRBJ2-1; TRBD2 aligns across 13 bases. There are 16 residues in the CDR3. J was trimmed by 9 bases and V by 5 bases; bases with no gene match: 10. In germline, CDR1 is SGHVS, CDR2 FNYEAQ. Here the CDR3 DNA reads TGTGCCAGCAGCCACGAACTAGCGGGGGGGCCGAGTGAGCAGTTCTTC. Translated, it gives CASSHELAGGPSEQFF.

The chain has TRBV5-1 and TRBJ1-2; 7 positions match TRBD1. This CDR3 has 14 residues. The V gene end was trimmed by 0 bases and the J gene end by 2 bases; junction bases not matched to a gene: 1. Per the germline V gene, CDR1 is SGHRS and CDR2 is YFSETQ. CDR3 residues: CASSLEQGNYGYTF. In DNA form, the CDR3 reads TGCGCCAGCAGCTTGGAACAGGGGAACTATGGCTACACCTTC.

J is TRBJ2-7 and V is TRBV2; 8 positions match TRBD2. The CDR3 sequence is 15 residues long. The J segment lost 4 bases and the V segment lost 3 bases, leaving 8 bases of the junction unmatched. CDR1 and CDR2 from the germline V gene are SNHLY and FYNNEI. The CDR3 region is CASSDPGLEAYEQYF. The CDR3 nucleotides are TGTGCCAGCAGTGACCCGGGACTAGAAGCATACGAGCAGTACTTC.

CDR3 protein: CASSAIGNTEAFF. As DNA, the CDR3 is TGTGCCAGCAGCGCCATTGGGAACACTGAAGCTTTCTTT. The J gene is TRBJ1-1, the V gene TRBV5-4; no clear D. Germline assignment: CDR1 SGHNT and CDR2 YYREEE (reference sequence). The CDR3 has 13 residues. The V end was cut by 4 bases, the J end by 1 base, with 8 bases between.

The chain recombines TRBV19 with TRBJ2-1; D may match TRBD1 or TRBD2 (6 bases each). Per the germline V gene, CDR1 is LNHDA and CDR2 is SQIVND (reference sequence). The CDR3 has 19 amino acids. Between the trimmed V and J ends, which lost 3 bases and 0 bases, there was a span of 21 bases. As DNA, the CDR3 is TGTGCCAGTAGTATGGGGGGTGTACAGGGTTCCTACTCCTACAATGAGCAGTTCTTC. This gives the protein CASSMGGVQGSYSYNEQFF.

The CDR3 is CASSLSVAANTEAFF. The CDR3 DNA reads as TGTGCCAGCAGTTTATCAGTAGCGGCGAACACTGAAGCTTTCTTT. The chain carries TRBV27 and TRBJ1-1; no clear D gene. The germline gives CDR1 MNHEY, CDR2 SMNVEV (reference sequence). V gave up 0 bases and J gave up 1 base, with 9 bases separating them. The CDR3 is 15 amino acids.

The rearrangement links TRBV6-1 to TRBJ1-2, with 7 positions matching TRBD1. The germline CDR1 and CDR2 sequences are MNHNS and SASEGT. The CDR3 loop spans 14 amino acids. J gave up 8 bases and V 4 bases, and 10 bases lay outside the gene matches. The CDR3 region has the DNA TGTGCCAGCAGTGGGGCACAGGGGAAGGGAGGCTACACCTTC. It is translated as CASSGAQGKGGYTF.

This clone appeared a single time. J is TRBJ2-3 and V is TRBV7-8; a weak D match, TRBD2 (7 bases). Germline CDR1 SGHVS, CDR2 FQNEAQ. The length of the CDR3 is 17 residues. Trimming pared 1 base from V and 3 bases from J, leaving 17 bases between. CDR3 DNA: TGTGCCAGCAGCTTAGGACGGGGGGCGCGTTCAACAGATACGCAGTATTTT. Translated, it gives CASSLGRGARSTDTQYF.

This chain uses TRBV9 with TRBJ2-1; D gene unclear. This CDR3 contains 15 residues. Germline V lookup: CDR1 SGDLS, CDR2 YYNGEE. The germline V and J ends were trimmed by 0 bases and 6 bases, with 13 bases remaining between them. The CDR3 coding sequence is TGTGCCAGCAGCGTAGTTGGTATGGCTTCCAATGAGCAGTTCTTC. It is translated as CASSVVGMASNEQFF.

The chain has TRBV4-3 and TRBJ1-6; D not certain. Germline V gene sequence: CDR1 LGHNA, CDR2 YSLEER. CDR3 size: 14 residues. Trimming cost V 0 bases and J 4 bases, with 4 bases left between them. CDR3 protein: CASSQDLYNSPLHF. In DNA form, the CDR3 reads TGCGCCAGCAGCCAAGACTTGTATAATTCACCCCTCCACTTT.

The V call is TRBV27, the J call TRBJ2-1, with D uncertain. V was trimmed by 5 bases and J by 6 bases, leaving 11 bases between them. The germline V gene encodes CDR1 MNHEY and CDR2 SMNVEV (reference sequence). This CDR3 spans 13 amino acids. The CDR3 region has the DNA TGTGCCAGCAGTCTCCGTGGTGGCAATGAGCAGTTCTTC. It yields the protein CASSLRGGNEQFF.

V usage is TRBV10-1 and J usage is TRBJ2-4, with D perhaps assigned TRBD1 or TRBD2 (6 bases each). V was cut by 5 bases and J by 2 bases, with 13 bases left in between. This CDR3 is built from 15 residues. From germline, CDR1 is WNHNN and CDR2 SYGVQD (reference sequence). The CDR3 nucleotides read TGCGCCAGCAGTACCACGGGGGCCCCCAAAAACATTCAGTACTTC. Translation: CASSTTGAPKNIQYF.

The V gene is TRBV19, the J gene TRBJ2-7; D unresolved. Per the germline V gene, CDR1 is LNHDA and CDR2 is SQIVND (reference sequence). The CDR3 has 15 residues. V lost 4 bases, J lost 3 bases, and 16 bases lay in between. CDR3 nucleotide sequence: TGTGCCAGTAGTACCCCTTTAGTGGGCCTCTACGAGCAGTACTTC. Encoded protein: CASSTPLVGLYEQYF.

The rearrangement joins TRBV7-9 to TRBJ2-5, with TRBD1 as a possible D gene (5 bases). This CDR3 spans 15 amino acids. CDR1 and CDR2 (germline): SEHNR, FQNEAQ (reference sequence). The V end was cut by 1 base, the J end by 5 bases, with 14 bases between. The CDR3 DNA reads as TGTGCCAGCAGCTTAGGTGCCAGGGTCGGGGAGACCCAGTACTTC. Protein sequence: CASSLGARVGETQYF. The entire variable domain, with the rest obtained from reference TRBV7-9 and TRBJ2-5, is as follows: DTGVSQNPRHKITKRGQNVTFRCDPISEHNRLYWYRQTLGQGPEFLTYFQNEAQLEKSRLLSDRFSAERPKGSFSTLEIQRTEQGDSAMYLCASSLGARVGETQYFGPGTRLLVL.

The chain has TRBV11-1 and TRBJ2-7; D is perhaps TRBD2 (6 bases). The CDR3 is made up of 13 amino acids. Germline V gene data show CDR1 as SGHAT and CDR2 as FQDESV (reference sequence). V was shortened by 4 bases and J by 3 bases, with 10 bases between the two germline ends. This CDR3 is CASSSGLFYEQYF. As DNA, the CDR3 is TGTGCCAGCAGCTCGGGACTCTTCTACGAGCAGTACTTC.

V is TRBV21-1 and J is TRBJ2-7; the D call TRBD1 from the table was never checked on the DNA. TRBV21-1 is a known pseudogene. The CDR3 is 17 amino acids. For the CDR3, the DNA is TGTGCCAGCAGCGCCCCTGGGGACACATCTCAAATCTACGAGCAGTACTTC. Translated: CASSAPGDTSQIYEQYF.

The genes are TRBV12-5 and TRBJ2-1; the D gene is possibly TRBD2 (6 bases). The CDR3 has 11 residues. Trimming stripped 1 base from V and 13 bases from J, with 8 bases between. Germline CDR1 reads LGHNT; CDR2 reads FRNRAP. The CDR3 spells CASGLERVQFF. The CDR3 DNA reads TGTGCTAGTGGTTTGGAGCGGGTCCAGTTCTTC.

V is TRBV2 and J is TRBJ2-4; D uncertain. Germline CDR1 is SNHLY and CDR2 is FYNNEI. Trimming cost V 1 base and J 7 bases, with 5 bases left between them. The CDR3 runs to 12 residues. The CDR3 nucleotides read TGTGCCAGCAGTGAAGAAATGAACATTCAGTACTTC. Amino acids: CASSEEMNIQYF.

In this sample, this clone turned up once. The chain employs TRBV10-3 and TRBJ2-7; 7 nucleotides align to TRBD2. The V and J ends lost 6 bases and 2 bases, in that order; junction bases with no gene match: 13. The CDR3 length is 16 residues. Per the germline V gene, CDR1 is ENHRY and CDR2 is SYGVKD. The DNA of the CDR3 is TGTGCCATCAGCGGGGATTTCAGCGGGGCACCCTACGAGCAGTACTTC. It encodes CAISGDFSGAPYEQYF.

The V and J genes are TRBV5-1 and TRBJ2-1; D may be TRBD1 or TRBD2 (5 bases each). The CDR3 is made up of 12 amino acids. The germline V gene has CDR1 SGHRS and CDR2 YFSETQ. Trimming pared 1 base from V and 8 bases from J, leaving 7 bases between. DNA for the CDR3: TGCGCCAGCAGCTTGCGGGACCATGAGCAGTTCTTC. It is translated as CASSLRDHEQFF.

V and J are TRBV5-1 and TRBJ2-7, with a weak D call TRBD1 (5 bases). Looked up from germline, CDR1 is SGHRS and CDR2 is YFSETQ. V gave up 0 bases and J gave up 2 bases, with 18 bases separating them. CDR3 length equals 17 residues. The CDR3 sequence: CASSLEVPTRGPYEQYF. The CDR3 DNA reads TGCGCCAGCAGCTTGGAGGTCCCTACAAGGGGCCCCTACGAGCAGTACTTC.